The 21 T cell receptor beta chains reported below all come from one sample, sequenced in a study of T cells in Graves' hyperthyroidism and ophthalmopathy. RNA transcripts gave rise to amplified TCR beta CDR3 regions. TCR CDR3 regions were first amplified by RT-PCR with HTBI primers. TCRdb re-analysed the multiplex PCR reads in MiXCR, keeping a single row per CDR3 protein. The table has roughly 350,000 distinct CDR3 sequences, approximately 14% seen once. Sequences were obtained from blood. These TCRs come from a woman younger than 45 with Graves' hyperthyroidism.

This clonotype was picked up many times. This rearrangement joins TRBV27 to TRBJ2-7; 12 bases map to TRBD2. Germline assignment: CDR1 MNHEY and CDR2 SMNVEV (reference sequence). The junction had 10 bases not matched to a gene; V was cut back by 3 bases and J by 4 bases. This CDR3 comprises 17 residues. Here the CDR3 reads CASSFLTSGSGGYEQYF. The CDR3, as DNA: TGTGCCAGCAGTTTCTTGACTAGCGGGAGTGGAGGATACGAGCAGTACTTC.

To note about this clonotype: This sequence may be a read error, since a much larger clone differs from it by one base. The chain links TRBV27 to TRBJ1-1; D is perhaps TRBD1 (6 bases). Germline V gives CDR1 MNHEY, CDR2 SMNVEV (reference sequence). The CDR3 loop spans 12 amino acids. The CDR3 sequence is CASARGNTEALF. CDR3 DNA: TGTGCCAGCGCGAGGGGGAACACTGAAGCTCTCTTT.

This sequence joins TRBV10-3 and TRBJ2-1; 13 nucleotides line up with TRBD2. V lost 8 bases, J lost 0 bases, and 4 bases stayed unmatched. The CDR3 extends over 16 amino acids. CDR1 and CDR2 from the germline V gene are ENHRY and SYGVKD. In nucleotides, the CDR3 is TGTGCCATCGGGACTAGCGGGACTTACTCCTACAATGAGCAGTTCTTC. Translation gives CAIGTSGTYSYNEQFF.

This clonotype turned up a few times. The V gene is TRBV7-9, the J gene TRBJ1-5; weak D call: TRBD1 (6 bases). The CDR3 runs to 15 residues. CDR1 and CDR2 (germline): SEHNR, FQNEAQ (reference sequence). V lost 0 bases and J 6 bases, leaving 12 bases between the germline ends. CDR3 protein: CASSLATGSGQPQHF. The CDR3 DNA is TGTGCCAGCAGCTTAGCCACAGGGTCGGGTCAGCCCCAGCATTTT. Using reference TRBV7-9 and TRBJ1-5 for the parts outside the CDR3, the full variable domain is DTGVSQNPRHKITKRGQNVTFRCDPISEHNRLYWYRQTLGQGPEFLTYFQNEAQLEKSRLLSDRFSAERPKGSFSTLEIQRTEQGDSAMYLCASSLATGSGQPQHFGDGTRLSIL.

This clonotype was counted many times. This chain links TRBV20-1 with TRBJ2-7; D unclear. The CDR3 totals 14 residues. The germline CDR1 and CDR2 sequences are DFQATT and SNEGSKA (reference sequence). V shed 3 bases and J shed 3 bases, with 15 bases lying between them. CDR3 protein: CSARADLRGYEQYF. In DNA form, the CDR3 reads TGCAGTGCTAGGGCGGACCTACGTGGCTACGAGCAGTACTTC.

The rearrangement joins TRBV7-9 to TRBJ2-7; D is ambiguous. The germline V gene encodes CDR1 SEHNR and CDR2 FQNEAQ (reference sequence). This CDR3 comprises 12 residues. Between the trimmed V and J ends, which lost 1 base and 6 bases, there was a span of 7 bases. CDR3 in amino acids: CASSLEVVEQYF. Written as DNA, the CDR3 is TGTGCCAGCAGCTTAGAAGTCGTCGAGCAGTACTTC.

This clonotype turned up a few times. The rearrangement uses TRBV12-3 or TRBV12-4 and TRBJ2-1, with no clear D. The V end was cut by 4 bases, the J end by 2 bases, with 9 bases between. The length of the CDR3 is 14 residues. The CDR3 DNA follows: TGTGCCAGCAGTTGGACGGGTACCTACAATGAGCAGTTCTTC. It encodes CASSWTGTYNEQFF.

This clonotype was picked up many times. The CDR3, as DNA: TGCAGTGCTAGGCCCCCAACGACAGTCAAAGGCAGTCAGCCCCAGCATTTT. This gives the protein CSARPPTTVKGSQPQHF. The chain joins TRBV20-1 to TRBJ1-5; D might be TRBD1 (5 bases). Per germline, CDR1 DFQATT and CDR2 SNEGSKA (reference sequence). The CDR3 sequence is 17 residues long. V was trimmed by 3 bases and J by 6 bases, leaving 24 bases between them.

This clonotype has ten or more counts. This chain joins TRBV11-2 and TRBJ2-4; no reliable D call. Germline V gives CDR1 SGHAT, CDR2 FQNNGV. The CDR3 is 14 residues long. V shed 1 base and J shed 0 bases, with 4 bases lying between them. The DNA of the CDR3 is TGTGCCAGCAGCTTAGGGACAGCCAAAAACATTCAGTACTTC. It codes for CASSLGTAKNIQYF.

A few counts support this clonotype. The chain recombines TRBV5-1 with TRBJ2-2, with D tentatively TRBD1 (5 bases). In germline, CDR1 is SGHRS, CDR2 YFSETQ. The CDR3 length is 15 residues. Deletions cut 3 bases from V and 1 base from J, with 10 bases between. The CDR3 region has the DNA TGCGCCAGCAGCTCGGACACCAGGAACACCGGGGAGCTGTTTTTT. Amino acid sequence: CASSSDTRNTGELFF.

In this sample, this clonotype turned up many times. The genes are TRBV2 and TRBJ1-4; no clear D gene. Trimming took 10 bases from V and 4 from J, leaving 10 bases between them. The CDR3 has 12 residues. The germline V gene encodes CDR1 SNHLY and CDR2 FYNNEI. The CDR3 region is CATCGDNEKLFF. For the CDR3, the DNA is TGTGCCACCTGCGGGGATAATGAAAAACTGTTTTTT.

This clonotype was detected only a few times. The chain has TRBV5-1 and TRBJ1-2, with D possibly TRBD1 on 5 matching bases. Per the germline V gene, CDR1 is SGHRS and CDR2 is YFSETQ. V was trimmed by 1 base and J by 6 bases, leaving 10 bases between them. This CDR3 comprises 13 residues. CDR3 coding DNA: TGCGCCAGCAGCTTGTTGGGACCAGATGGCTACACCTTC. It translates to CASSLLGPDGYTF.

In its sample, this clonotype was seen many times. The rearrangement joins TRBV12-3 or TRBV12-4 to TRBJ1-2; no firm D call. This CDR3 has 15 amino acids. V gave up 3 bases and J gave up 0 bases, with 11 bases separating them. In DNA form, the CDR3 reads TGTGCCAGCAGTTTCGGTCAGGCACCTAACTATGGCTACACCTTC. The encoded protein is CASSFGQAPNYGYTF.

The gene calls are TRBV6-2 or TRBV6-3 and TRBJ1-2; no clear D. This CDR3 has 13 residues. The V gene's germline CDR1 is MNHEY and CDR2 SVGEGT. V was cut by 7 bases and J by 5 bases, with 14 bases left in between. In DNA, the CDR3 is TGTGCCAGCAAGAACGTTCGGGAGTATGGCTACACCTTC. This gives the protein CASKNVREYGYTF.

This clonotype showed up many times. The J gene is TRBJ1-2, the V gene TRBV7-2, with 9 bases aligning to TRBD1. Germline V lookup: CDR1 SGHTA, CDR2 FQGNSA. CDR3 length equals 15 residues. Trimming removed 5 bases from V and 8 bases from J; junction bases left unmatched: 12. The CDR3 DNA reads TGTGCCAGCAGCCCTAGTCATACAGGGGGCAGAGGCTACACCTTC. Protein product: CASSPSHTGGRGYTF. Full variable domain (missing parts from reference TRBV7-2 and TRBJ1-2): GAGVSQSPSNKVTEKGKDVELRCDPISGHTALYWYRQSLGQGLEFLIYFQGNSAPDKSGLPSDRFSAERTGGSVSTLTIQRTQQEDSAVYLCASSPSHTGGRGYTFGSGTRLTVV.

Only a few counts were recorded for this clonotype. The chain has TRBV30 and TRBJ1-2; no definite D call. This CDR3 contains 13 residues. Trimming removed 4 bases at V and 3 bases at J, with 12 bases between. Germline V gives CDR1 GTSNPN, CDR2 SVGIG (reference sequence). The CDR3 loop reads CAWTRTKDYGYTF. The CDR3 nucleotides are TGTGCCTGGACCCGGACGAAGGACTATGGCTACACCTTC.

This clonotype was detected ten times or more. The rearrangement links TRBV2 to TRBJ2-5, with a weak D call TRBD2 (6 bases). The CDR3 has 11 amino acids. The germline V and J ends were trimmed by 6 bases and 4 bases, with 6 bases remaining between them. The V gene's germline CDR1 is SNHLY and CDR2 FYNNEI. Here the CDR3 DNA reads TGTGCCAGCAGGGGGGGAGAGACCCAGTACTTC. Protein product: CASRGGETQYF.

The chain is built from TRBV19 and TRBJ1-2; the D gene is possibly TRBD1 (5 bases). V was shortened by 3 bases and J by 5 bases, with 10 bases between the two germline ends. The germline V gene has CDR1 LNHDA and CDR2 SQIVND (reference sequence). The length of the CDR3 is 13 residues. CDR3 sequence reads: CASSIDSPYGYTF. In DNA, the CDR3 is TGTGCCAGTAGTATCGACAGTCCGTATGGCTACACCTTC. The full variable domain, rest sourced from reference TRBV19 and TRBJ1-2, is DGGITQSPKYLFRKEGQNVTLSCEQNLNHDAMYWYRQDPGQGLRLIYYSQIVNDFQKGDIAEGYSVSREKKESFPLTVTSAQKNPTAFYLCASSIDSPYGYTFGSGTRLTVV.

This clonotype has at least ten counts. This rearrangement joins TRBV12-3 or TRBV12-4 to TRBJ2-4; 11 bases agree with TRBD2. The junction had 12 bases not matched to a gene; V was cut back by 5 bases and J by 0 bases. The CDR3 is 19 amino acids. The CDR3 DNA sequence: TGTGCCAGCAGTATGCCCGGACTAGCGGGTCGAAGAGCCAAAAACATTCAGTACTTC. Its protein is CASSMPGLAGRRAKNIQYF.

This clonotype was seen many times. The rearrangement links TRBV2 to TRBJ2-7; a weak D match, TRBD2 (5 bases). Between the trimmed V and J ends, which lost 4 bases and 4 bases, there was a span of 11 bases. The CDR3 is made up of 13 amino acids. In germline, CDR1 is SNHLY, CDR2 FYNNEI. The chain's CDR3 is CASSAQRLYEQYF. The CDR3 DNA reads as TGTGCCAGCAGTGCCCAGCGACTATACGAGCAGTACTTC.

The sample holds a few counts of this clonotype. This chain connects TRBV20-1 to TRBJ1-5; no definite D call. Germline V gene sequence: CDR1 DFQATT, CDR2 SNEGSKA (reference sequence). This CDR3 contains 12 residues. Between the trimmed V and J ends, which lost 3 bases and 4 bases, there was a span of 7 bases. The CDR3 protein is CSASGVNQPQHF. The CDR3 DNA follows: TGCAGTGCTAGCGGAGTTAATCAGCCCCAGCATTTT.